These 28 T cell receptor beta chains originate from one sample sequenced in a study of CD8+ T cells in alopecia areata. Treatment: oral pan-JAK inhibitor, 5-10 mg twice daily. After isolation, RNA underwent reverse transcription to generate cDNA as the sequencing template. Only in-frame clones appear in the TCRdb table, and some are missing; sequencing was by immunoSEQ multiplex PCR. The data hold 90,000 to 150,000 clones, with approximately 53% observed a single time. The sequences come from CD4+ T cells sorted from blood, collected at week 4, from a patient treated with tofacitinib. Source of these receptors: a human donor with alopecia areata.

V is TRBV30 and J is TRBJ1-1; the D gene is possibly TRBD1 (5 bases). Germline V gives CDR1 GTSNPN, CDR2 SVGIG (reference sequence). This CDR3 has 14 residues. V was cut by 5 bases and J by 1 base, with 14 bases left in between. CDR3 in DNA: TGTGCCTGGGGGGGAGGACCCCGGAACACTGAAGCTTTCTTT. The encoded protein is CAWGGGPRNTEAFF.

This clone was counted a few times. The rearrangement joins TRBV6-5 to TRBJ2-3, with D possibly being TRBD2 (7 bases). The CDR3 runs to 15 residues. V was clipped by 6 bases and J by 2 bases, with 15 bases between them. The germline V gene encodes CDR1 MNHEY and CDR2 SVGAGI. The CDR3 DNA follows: TGTGCCAGCAGACCTGGGGGGGCGGTCACAGATACGCAGTATTTT. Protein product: CASRPGGAVTDTQYF.

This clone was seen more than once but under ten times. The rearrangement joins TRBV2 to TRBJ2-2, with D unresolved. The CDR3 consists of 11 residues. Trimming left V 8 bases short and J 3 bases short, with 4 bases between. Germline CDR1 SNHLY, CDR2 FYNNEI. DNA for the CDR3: TGTGCCAGCGGCTACACCGGGGAGCTGTTTTTT. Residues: CASGYTGELFF.

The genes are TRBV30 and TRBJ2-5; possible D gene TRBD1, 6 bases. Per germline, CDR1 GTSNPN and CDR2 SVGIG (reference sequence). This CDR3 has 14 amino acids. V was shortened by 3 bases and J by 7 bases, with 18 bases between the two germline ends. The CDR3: CAWSLSRGMGTQYF. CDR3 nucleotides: TGTGCCTGGAGCCTCTCGAGGGGGATGGGGACCCAGTACTTC. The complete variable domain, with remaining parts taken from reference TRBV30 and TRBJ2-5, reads SQTIHQWPATLVQPVGSPLSLECTVEGTSNPNLYWYRQAAGRGLQLLFYSVGIGQISSEVPQNLSASRPQDRQFILSSKKLLLSDSGFYLCAWSLSRGMGTQYFGPGTRLLVL.

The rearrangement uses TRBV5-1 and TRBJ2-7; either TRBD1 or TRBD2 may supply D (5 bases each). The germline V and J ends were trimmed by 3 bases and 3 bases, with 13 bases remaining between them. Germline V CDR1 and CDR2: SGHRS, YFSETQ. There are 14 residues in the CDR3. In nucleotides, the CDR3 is TGCGCCAGCAGCTCTGGGGGTGGTCACTACGAGCAGTACTTC. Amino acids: CASSSGGGHYEQYF.

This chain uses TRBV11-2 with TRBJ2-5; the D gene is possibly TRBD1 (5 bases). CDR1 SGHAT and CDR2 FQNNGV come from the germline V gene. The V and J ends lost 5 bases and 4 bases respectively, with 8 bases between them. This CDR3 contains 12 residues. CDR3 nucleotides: TGTGCCAGCAGCGTCGACAGAGAGACCCAGTACTTC. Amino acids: CASSVDRETQYF.

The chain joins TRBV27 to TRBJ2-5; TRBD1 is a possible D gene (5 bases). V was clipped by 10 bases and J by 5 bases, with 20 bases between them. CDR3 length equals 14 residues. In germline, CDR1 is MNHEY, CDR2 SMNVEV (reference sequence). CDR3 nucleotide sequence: TGTGCCACCAAACAGGATTTGGCGCGGGAGACCCAGTACTTC. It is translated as CATKQDLARETQYF.

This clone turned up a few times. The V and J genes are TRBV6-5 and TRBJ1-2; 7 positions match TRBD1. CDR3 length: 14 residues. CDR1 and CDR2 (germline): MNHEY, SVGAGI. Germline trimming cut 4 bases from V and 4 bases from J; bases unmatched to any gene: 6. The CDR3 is CASSFRTGLYGYTF. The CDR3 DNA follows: TGTGCCAGCAGTTTTAGGACAGGCCTCTATGGCTACACCTTC.

In DNA form, the CDR3 reads TGTGCCTGGAGTTTGGACGTTATGAACACTGAAGCTTTCTTT. It translates to CAWSLDVMNTEAFF. The gene calls are TRBV30 and TRBJ1-1, with D uncertain. V dropped 2 bases and J dropped 0 bases, with 10 bases sitting between them. The germline V gene encodes CDR1 GTSNPN and CDR2 SVGIG (reference sequence). CDR3 length: 14 residues.

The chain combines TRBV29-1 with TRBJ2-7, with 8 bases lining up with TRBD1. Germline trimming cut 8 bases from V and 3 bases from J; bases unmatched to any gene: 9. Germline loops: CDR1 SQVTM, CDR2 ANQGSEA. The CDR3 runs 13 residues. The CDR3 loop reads CSFLQGGSYEQYF. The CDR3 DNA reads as TGCAGCTTCCTACAGGGGGGAAGCTACGAGCAGTACTTC.

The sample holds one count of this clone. The CDR3, as DNA: TGTGCCAGCGCCGCTCCCTATAATTCACCCCTCCACTTT. This sequence encodes CASAAPYNSPLHF. The gene calls are TRBV25-1 and TRBJ1-6; D gene uncertain. The V gene's germline CDR1 is MGHDK and CDR2 SYGVNS. V dropped 8 bases and J dropped 2 bases, with 7 bases sitting between them. The CDR3 runs 13 residues.

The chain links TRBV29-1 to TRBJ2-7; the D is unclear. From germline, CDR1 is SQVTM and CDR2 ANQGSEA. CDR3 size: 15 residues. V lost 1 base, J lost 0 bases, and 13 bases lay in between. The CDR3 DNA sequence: TGCAGCGTTGAAGGTCCGGCAGGTATCTCCTACGAGCAGTACTTC. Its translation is CSVEGPAGISYEQYF.

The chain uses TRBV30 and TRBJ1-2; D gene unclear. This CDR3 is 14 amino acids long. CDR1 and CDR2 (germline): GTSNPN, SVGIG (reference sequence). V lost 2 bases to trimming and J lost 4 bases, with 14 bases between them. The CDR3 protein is CAWSRPVSPYGYTF. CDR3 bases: TGTGCCTGGAGTAGACCCGTATCCCCCTATGGCTACACCTTC.

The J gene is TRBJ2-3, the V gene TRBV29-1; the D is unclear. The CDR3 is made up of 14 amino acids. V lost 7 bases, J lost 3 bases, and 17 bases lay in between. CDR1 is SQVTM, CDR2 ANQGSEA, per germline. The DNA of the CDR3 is TGCAGCGGGCACCACCCTTTTTCAACAGATACGCAGTATTTT. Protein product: CSGHHPFSTDTQYF.

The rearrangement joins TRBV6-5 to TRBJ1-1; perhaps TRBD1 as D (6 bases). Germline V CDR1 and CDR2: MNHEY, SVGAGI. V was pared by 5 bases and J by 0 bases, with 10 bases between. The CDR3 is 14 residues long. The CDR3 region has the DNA TGTGCCAGCAGTGACAGGACTATGAACACTGAAGCTTTCTTT. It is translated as CASSDRTMNTEAFF.

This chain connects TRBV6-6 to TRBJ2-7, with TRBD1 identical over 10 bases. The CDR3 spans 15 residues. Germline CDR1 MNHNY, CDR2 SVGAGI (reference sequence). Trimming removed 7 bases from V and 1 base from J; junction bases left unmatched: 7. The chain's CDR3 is CASTPRDRGSYEQYF. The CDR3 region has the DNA TGTGCCAGCACTCCCCGGGACAGGGGATCCTACGAGCAGTACTTC.

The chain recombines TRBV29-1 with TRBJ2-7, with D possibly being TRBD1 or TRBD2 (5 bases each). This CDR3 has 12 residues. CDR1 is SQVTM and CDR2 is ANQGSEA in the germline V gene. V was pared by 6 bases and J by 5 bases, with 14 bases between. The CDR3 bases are TGCAGCGTGGGCGTGATGGGGGACGAGCAGTACTTC. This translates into CSVGVMGDEQYF.

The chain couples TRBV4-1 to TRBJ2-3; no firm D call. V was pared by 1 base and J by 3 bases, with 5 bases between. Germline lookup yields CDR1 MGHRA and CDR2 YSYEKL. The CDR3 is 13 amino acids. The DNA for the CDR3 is TGCGCCAGCAGCCAAGTTCTTACAGATACGCAGTATTTT. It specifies CASSQVLTDTQYF.

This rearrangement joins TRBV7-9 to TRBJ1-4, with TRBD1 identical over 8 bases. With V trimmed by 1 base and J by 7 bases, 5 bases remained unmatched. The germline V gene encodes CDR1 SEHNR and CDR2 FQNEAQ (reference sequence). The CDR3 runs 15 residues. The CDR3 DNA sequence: TGTGCCAGCAGCTTAGGGGGACAGGAACGTGAAAAACTGTTTTTT. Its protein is CASSLGGQEREKLFF. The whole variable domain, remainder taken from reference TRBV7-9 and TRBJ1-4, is DTGVSQNPRHKITKRGQNVTFRCDPISEHNRLYWYRQTLGQGPEFLTYFQNEAQLEKSRLLSDRFSAERPKGSFSTLEIQRTEQGDSAMYLCASSLGGQEREKLFFGSGTQLSVL.

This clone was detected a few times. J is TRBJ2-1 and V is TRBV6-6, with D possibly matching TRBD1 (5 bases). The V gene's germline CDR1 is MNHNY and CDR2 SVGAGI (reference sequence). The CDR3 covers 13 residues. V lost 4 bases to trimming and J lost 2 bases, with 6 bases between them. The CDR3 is CASSLGAYNEQFF. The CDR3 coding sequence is TGTGCCAGCAGTTTAGGGGCCTACAATGAGCAGTTCTTC.

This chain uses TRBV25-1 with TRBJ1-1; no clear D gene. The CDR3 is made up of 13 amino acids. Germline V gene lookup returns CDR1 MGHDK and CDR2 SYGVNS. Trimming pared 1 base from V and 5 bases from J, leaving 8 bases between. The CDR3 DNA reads TGTGCCAGCAGTGAATTGGAGGGAACTGAAGCTTTCTTT. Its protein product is CASSELEGTEAFF. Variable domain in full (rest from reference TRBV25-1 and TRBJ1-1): EADIYQTPRYLVIGTGKKITLECSQTMGHDKMYWYQQDPGMELHLIHYSYGVNSTEKGDLSSESTVSRIRTEHFPLTLESARPSHTSQYLCASSELEGTEAFFGQGTRLTVV.

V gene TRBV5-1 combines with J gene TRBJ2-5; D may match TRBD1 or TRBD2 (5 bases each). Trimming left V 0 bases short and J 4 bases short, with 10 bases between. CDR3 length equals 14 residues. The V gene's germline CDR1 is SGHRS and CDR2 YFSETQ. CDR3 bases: TGCGCCAGCAGCTTGGGTTCGGGGCGAGAGACCCAGTACTTC. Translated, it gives CASSLGSGRETQYF.

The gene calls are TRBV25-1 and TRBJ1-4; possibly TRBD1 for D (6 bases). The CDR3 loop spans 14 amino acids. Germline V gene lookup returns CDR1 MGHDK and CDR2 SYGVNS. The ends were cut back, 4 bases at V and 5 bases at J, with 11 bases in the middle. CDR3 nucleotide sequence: TGTGCCAGCAGTGGCCGACAGGTCAATGAAAAACTGTTTTTT. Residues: CASSGRQVNEKLFF.

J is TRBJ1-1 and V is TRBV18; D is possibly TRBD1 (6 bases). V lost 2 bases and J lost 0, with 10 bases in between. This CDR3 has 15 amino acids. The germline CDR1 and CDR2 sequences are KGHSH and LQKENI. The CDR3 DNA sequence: TGTGCCAGCTCACCAAACGAGGGGGTGAACACTGAAGCTTTCTTT. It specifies CASSPNEGVNTEAFF.

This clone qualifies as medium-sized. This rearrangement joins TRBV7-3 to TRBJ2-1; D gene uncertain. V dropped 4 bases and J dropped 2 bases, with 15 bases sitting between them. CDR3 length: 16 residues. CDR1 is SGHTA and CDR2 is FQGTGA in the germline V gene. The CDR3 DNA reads TGTGCCAGCAGCTCATTCAGTGGGGATACCTACAATGAGCAGTTCTTC. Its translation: CASSSFSGDTYNEQFF. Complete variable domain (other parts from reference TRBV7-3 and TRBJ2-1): GAGVSQTPSNKVTEKGKYVELRCDPISGHTALYWYRQSLGQGPEFLIYFQGTGAADDSGLPNDRFFAVRPEGSVSTLKIQRTERGDSAVYLCASSSFSGDTYNEQFFGPGTRLTVL.

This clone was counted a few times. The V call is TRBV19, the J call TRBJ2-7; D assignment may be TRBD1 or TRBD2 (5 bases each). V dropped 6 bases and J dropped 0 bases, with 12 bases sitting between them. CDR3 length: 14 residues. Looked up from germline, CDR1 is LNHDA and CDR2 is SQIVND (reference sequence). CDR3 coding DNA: TGTGCCAGTAGCTTTCTTGGGGGCTCCTACGAGCAGTACTTC. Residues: CASSFLGGSYEQYF.

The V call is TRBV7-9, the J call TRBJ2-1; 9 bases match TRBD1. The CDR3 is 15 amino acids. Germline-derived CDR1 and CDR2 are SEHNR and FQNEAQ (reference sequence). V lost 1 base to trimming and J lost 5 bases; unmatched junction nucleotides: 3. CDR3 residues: CASSLGTGVHNEQFF. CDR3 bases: TGTGCCAGCAGCTTAGGGACAGGGGTTCACAATGAGCAGTTCTTC.

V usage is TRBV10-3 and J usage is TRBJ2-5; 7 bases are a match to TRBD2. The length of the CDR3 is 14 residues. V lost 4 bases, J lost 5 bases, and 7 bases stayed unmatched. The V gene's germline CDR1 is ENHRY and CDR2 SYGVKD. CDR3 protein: CAISASGLGETQYF. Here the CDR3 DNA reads TGTGCCATCAGTGCTAGCGGCCTCGGGGAGACCCAGTACTTC.